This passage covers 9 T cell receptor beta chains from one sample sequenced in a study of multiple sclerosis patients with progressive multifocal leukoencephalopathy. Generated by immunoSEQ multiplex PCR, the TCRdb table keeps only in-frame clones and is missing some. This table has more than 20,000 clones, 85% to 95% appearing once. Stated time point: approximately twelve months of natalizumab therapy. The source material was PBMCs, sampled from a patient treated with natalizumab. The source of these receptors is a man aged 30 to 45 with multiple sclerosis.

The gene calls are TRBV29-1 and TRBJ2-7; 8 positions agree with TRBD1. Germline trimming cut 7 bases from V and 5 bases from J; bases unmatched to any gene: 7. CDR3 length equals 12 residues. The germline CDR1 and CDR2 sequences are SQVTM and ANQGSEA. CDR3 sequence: CSAKTGAHEQYF. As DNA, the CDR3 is TGCAGCGCTAAGACAGGGGCCCACGAGCAGTACTTC.

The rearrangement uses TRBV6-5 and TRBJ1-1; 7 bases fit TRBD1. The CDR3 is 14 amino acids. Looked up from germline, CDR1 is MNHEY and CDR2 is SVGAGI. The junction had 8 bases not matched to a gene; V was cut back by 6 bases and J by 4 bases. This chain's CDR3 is CASSIPGGRTEAFF. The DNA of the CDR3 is TGTGCCAGCAGCATCCCAGGGGGGCGCACTGAAGCTTTCTTT.

The CDR3 DNA is TGTGCCAGCAGCGCGCAGGGGGCGCGCGGGCAGCCCCAGCATTTT. This translates into CASSAQGARGQPQHF. The gene calls are TRBV7-2 and TRBJ1-5; 8 bases line up with TRBD1. CDR3 length equals 15 residues. J lost 7 bases, V lost 5 bases, and 10 bases had no gene match. Looked up from germline, CDR1 is SGHTA and CDR2 is FQGNSA.

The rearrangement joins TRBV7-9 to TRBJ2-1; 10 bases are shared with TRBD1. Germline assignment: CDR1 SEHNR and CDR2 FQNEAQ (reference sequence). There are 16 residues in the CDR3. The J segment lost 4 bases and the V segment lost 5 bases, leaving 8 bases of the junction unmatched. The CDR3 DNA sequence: TGTGCCAGCAGCCCCACCGGGACAGGGGTATACAATGAGCAGTTCTTC. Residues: CASSPTGTGVYNEQFF. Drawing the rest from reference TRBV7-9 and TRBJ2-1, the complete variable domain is DTGVSQNPRHKITKRGQNVTFRCDPISEHNRLYWYRQTLGQGPEFLTYFQNEAQLEKSRLLSDRFSAERPKGSFSTLEIQRTEQGDSAMYLCASSPTGTGVYNEQFFGPGTRLTVL.

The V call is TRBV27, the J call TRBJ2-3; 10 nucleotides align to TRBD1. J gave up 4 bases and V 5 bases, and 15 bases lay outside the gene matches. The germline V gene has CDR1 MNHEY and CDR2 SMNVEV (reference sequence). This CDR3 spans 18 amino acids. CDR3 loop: CASSPTKPGQGTADTQYF. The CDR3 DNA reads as TGTGCCAGCAGTCCCACCAAGCCGGGACAGGGGACGGCAGATACGCAGTATTTT.

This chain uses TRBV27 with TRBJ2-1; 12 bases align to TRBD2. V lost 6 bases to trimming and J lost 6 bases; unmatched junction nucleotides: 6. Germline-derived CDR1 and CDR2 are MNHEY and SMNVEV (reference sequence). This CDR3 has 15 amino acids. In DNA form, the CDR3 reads TGTGCCAGCAGCCTAGCGGGAGGGAAGATCAATGAGCAGTTCTTC. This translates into CASSLAGGKINEQFF.

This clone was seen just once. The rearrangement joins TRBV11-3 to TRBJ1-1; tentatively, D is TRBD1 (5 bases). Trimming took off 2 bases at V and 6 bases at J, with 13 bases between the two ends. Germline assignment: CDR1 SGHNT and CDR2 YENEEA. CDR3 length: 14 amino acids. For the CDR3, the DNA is TGTGCCAGCAGCTTACGCGGGGGTGTCTCTGAAGCTTTCTTT. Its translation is CASSLRGGVSEAFF.

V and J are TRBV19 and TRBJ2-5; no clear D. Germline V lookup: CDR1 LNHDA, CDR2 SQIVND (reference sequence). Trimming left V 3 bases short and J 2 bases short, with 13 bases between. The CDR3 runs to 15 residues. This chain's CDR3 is CASSMGKAAQETQYF. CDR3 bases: TGTGCCAGTAGTATGGGGAAGGCAGCACAAGAGACCCAGTACTTC.

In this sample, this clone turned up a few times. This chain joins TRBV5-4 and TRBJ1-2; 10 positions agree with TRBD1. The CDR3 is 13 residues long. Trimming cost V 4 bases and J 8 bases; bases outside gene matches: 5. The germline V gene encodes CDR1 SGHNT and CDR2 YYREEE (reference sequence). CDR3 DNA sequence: TGTGCCAGCAGCATTGACAGGGGGCGAGGCTACACCTTC. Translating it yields CASSIDRGRGYTF. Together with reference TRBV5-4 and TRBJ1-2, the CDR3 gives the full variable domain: ETGVTQSPTHLIKTRGQQVTLRCSSQSGHNTVSWYQQALGQGPQFIFQYYREEENGRGNFPPRFSGLQFPNYSSELNVNALELDDSALYLCASSIDRGRGYTFGSGTRLTVV.